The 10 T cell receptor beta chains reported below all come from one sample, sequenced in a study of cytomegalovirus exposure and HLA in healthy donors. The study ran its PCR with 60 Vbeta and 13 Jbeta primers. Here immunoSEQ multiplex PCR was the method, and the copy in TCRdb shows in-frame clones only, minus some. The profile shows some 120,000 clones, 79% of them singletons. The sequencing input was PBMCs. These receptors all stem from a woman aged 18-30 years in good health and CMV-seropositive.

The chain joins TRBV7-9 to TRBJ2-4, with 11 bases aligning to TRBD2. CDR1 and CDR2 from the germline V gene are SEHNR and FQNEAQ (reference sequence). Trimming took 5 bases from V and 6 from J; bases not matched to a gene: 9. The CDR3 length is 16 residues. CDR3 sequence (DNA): TGTGCCAGCAGCCAAACGACTAGCGGGGAGGGAAACATTCAGTACTTC. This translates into CASSQTTSGEGNIQYF.

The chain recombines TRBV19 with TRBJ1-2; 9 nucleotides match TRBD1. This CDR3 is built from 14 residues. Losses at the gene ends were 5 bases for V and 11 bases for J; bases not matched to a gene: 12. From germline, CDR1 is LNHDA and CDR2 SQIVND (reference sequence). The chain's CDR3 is CASSPPGTGRLYTF. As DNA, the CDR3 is TGTGCCAGTAGTCCCCCCGGGACAGGGCGTCTGTACACCTTC.

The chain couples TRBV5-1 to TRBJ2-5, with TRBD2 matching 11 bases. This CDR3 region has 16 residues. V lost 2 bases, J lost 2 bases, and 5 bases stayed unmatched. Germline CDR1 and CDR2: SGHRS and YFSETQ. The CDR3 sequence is CASSFSSGRGQETQYF. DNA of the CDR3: TGCGCCAGCAGCTTTAGTAGCGGGAGGGGTCAAGAGACCCAGTACTTC.

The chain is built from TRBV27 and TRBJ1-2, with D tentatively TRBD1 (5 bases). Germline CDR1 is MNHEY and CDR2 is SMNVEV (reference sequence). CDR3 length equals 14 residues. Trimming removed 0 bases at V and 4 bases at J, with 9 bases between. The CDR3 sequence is CASSLSGQGYGYTF. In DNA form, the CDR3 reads TGTGCCAGCAGTTTATCTGGCCAGGGCTATGGCTACACCTTC.

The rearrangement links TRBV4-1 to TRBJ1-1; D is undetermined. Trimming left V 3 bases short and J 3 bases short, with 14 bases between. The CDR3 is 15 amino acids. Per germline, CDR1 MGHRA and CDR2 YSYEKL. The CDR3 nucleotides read TGCGCCAGCAGCCACCTAGGTAGGTTGGACACTGAAGCTTTCTTT. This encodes CASSHLGRLDTEAFF.

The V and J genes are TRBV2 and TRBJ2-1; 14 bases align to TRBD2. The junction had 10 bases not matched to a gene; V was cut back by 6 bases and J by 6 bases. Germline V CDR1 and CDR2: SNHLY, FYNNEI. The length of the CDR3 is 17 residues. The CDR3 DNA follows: TGTGCCAGCAGCGAACCTTCCGGGACTAGCGGGAGCAATGAGCAGTTCTTC. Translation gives CASSEPSGTSGSNEQFF.

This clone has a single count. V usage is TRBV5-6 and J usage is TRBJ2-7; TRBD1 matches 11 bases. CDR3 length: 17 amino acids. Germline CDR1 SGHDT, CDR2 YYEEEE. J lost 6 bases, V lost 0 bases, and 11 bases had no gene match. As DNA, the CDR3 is TGTGCCAGCAGCTTGGCCGGACAGGGGGCCCAGATCGGCGAGCAGTACTTC. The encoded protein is CASSLAGQGAQIGEQYF. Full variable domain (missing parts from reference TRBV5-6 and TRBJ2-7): DAGVTQSPTHLIKTRGQQVTLRCSPKSGHDTVSWYQQALGQGPQFIFQYYEEEERQRGNFPDRFSGHQFPNYSSELNVNALLLGDSALYLCASSLAGQGAQIGEQYFGPGTRLTVT.

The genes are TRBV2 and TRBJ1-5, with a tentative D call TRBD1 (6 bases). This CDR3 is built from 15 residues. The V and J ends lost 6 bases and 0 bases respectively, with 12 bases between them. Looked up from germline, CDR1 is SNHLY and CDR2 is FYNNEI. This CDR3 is CASRTGTTSNQPQHF. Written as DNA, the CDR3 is TGTGCCAGCAGGACAGGAACAACTAGCAATCAGCCCCAGCATTTT.

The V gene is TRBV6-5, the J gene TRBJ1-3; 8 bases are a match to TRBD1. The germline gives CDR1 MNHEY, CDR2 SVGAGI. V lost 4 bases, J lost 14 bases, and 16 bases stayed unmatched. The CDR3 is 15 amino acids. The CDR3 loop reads CASSLDRGHTYKLYF. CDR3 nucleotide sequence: TGTGCCAGCAGTTTAGACAGGGGCCATACCTACAAACTATATTTT.

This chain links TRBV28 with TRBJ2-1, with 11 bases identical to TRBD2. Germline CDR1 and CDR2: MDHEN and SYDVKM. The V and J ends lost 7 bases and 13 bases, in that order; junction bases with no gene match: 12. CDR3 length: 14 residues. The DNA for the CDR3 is TGTGCCAGCACCCCACGGGTAGCGGGAGGGCCTCAGTTCTTC. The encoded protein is CASTPRVAGGPQFF. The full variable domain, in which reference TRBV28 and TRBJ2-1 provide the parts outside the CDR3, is DVKVTQSSRYLVKRTGEKVFLECVQDMDHENMFWYRQDPGLGLRLIYFSYDVKMKEKGDIPEGYSVSREKKERFSLILESASTNQTSMYLCASTPRVAGGPQFFGPGTRLTVL.